Presented here are 10 T cell receptor beta chains from one specimen sequenced in a study of regulatory T cells in long-lasting Graves disease. Indicated time point: newly diagnosed GD, antithyroid drugs for less than 3 months. The TCR library used RNA extracted from PBMCs. HTBI primers from iRepertoire and Arm-PCR of CDR3 regions yielded the TCR beta libraries. TCRdb re-called the multiplex PCR reads with MiXCR, one entry per CDR3 protein. The sample consists of 550,000 to 600,000 distinct CDR3 sequences, about 16% of them appearing once. These records were also assigned to another study, of T cells in Graves' hyperthyroidism and ophthalmopathy.

The sequencing used peripheral blood mononuclear cells (PBMCs), collected at new diagnosis, from a patient treated with antithyroid drugs. These receptors were obtained from a young man with Graves disease.

Here the CDR3 DNA reads TGTGCCAGCAGCCCTAAAGAGGGGGCGGTAAGGGAAAAACTGTTTTTT. It yields the protein CASSPKEGAVREKLFF. The chain carries TRBV27 and TRBJ1-4; 7 bases fit TRBD1. Germline CDR1 reads MNHEY; CDR2 reads SMNVEV (reference sequence). J was trimmed by 8 bases and V by 6 bases; bases with no gene match: 15. The CDR3 length is 16 residues.

This clonotype was counted at least ten times. V usage is TRBV28 and J usage is TRBJ2-6; 7 bases match TRBD1. J gave up 0 bases and V 4 bases, and 9 bases lay outside the gene matches. Germline V CDR1 and CDR2: MDHEN, SYDVKM. This CDR3 comprises 18 residues. CDR3 in amino acids: CASSSPTGPFSGANVLTF. In DNA, the CDR3 is TGTGCCAGCAGTTCCCCGACAGGGCCCTTCTCTGGGGCCAACGTCCTGACTTTC. The variable domain in full, completed from reference TRBV28 and TRBJ2-6, reads DVKVTQSSRYLVKRTGEKVFLECVQDMDHENMFWYRQDPGLGLRLIYFSYDVKMKEKGDIPEGYSVSREKKERFSLILESASTNQTSMYLCASSSPTGPFSGANVLTFGAGSRLTVL.

The chain links TRBV5-1 to TRBJ2-5; D may be TRBD1 (6 bases). The CDR3 runs 13 residues. The germline CDR1 and CDR2 sequences are SGHRS and YFSETQ. V shed 0 bases and J shed 6 bases, with 9 bases lying between them. Here the CDR3 reads CASSLGTEKTQYF. The CDR3 nucleotides read TGCGCCAGCAGCTTGGGGACAGAGAAGACCCAGTACTTC.

The chain uses TRBV4-1 and TRBJ2-7; D ambiguous. CDR1 is MGHRA and CDR2 is YSYEKL in the germline V gene. The CDR3 length is 13 residues. V lost 5 bases and J lost 3, with 11 bases in between. CDR3 amino acids: CASSSVTYYEQYF. CDR3 in DNA: TGCGCCAGCAGCAGTGTTACCTACTACGAGCAGTACTTC.

This clonotype was seen ten or more times. This chain links TRBV7-2 with TRBJ1-1, with 8 nucleotides matching TRBD1. The germline V gene has CDR1 SGHTA and CDR2 FQGNSA. The J segment lost 1 base and the V segment lost 3 bases, leaving 4 bases of the junction unmatched. The CDR3 is made up of 15 amino acids. Here the CDR3 reads CASSLRTGWNTEAFF. The CDR3 nucleotides read TGTGCCAGCAGCTTGAGGACAGGGTGGAACACTGAAGCTTTCTTT.

With respect to this clonotype: One junction end does not reproduce the germline sequence, and a read error may be involved. The rearrangement uses TRBV19 and TRBJ1-5; 7 nucleotides align to TRBD1. Germline CDR1 is LNHDA and CDR2 is SQIVND (reference sequence). The CDR3 spans 16 residues. As DNA, the CDR3 is TGTGCCAGTAGGCTCGACAGGGAGTTGGGTAATCAGTCCCAGCATTTT. This codes for CASRLDRELGNQSQHF.

This clonotype has more than one count but fewer than ten. The chain uses TRBV7-6 and TRBJ2-5, with D tentatively TRBD1 or TRBD2 (6 bases each). The CDR3 contains 14 residues. The V and J ends lost 7 bases and 4 bases respectively, with 16 bases between them. Germline CDR1 SGHVS, CDR2 FNYEAQ. DNA of the CDR3: TGTGCCAGCACACTAACGGGGGCGGTAGAGACCCAGTACTTC. Translating it yields CASTLTGAVETQYF.

This clonotype was picked up a small number of times. The chain has TRBV5-1 and TRBJ2-1; 10 bases agree with TRBD2. V lost 4 bases and J lost 8; bases outside the gene matches: 12. CDR1 is SGHRS and CDR2 is YFSETQ in the germline V gene. The CDR3 totals 16 residues. The CDR3 sequence: CASSERLSGRVDEQFF. The CDR3, as DNA: TGCGCCAGCAGCGAACGGCTAAGCGGGAGGGTAGATGAGCAGTTCTTC. Looking up the rest from reference TRBV5-1 and TRBJ2-1 gives the full variable domain: KAGVTQTPRYLIKTRGQQVTLSCSPISGHRSVSWYQQTPGQGLQFLFEYFSETQRNKGNFPGRFSGRQFSNSRSEMNVSTLELGDSALYLCASSERLSGRVDEQFFGPGTRLTVL.

In this sample, this clonotype turned up many times. The chain is built from TRBV6-1 and TRBJ1-5; TRBD1 matches at 7 bases. The germline V gene has CDR1 MNHNS and CDR2 SASEGT. V lost 0 bases to trimming and J lost 9 bases; unmatched junction nucleotides: 8. The length of the CDR3 is 15 residues. The CDR3 DNA follows: TGTGCCAGCAGTGAAGCGCACAGGGGCGAAAGGCCCCAGCATTTT. Translating gives CASSEAHRGERPQHF.

This clonotype came up many times. CDR3 nucleotide sequence: TGTGCCAGCAGCCCCTACCCGGCTAGCGGGAGTCGCGAGCAGTACTTC. Translation: CASSPYPASGSREQYF. The rearrangement uses TRBV7-8 and TRBJ2-7, with TRBD2 matching over 10 bases. With 5 bases clipped from V and 6 bases from J, the junction kept 13 bases outside the gene matches. This CDR3 has 16 residues. Germline CDR1 and CDR2: SGHVS and FQNEAQ.